A single sample is the source of the 30 T cell receptor beta chains below, sequenced in a study of cytomegalovirus exposure and HLA in healthy donors (dated by TCRdb to about 2017). The library relied on the immunoSEQ multiplex PCR assay. Not all clones reach the TCRdb copy of this immuneACCESS table, which keeps in-frame sequences only. Checked studies attribute under half of the gap to unresolved V genes and leave the rest unexplained. The sample table records approximately 280,000 clones; roughly 88% of these occur just once. Approximately 0.94% of the sample is taken by the ten largest. The specimen sequenced was PBMCs. The receptor set was obtained from a woman aged 18-30 years in good health and CMV-seronegative.

The rearrangement links TRBV5-6 to TRBJ1-5; 9 bases map to TRBD1. The CDR3 contains 16 residues. V lost 4 bases and J lost 1; bases outside the gene matches: 6. Germline-derived CDR1 and CDR2 are SGHDT and YYEEEE. This chain's CDR3 is CASSVQGANSNQPQHF. The CDR3 DNA reads TGTGCCAGCAGCGTACAGGGGGCTAACAGCAATCAGCCCCAGCATTTT. Full variable domain (rest looked up from reference TRBV5-6 and TRBJ1-5): DAGVTQSPTHLIKTRGQQVTLRCSPKSGHDTVSWYQQALGQGPQFIFQYYEEEERQRGNFPDRFSGHQFPNYSSELNVNALLLGDSALYLCASSVQGANSNQPQHFGDGTRLSIL.

V usage is TRBV30 and J usage is TRBJ2-7; TRBD2 matches at 12 bases. With V trimmed by 0 bases and J by 0 bases, 3 bases remained unmatched. Germline-derived CDR1 and CDR2 are GTSNPN and SVGIG (reference sequence). This CDR3 is 16 amino acids long. The CDR3 DNA reads as TGTGCCTGGAGTGTCGGGACTAGCGGGCACTCCTACGAGCAGTACTTC. Its translation is CAWSVGTSGHSYEQYF.

This rearrangement joins TRBV7-8 to TRBJ1-1; 8 nucleotides line up with TRBD1. Trimming took 3 bases from V and 8 from J; bases not matched to a gene: 26. Germline CDR1 and CDR2: SGHVS and FQNEAQ. This CDR3 region has 20 residues. CDR3: CASSFRRNRGQGMDSREAFF. CDR3 bases: TGTGCCAGCAGCTTCCGCCGAAATCGAGGACAGGGAATGGACAGCCGAGAAGCTTTCTTT.

The sample holds one count of this clone. The gene calls are TRBV9 and TRBJ2-1, with TRBD1 identical over 10 bases. The V and J ends lost 0 bases and 7 bases, in that order; junction bases with no gene match: 7. The CDR3 sequence is 16 residues long. CDR1 SGDLS and CDR2 YYNGEE come from the germline V gene. The CDR3 region is CASSVEVRTGGNEQFF. The CDR3 DNA is TGTGCCAGCAGCGTAGAAGTGAGGACAGGGGGGAATGAGCAGTTCTTC. Looking up the rest from reference TRBV9 and TRBJ2-1 gives the full variable domain: DSGVTQTPKHLITATGQRVTLRCSPRSGDLSVYWYQQSLDQGLQFLIQYYNGEERAKGNILERFSAQQFPDLHSELNLSSLELGDSALYFCASSVEVRTGGNEQFFGPGTRLTVL.

The chain joins TRBV30 to TRBJ2-1, with 14 bases lining up with TRBD2. The V gene's germline CDR1 is GTSNPN and CDR2 SVGIG (reference sequence). V lost 5 bases, J lost 15 bases, and 18 bases stayed unmatched. CDR3 length: 16 residues. In DNA, the CDR3 is TGTGCCTGGGGAAAAACCGGGACTAGCGGGAGAAGGGGGAGGTTCTTC. Protein: CAWGKTGTSGRRGRFF.

The rearrangement uses TRBV27 and TRBJ2-7; 8 bases match TRBD2. The CDR3 sequence is 15 residues long. The germline gives CDR1 MNHEY, CDR2 SMNVEV (reference sequence). Trimming cost V 6 bases and J 3 bases; bases outside gene matches: 10. The CDR3 DNA follows: TGTGCCAGCAGCACCATACTAGCGGCAAACTACGAGCAGTACTTC. Translation gives CASSTILAANYEQYF.

This rearrangement joins TRBV30 to TRBJ1-3; perhaps TRBD1 as D (5 bases). Trimming left V 4 bases short and J 0 bases short, with 13 bases between. In germline, CDR1 is GTSNPN, CDR2 SVGIG (reference sequence). This CDR3 comprises 15 residues. The CDR3 coding sequence is TGTGCCTGGATAGGTCGCGACAGCTCTGGAAACACCATATATTTT. Its translation: CAWIGRDSSGNTIYF.

The rearrangement links TRBV6-1 to TRBJ2-2, with D possibly being TRBD1 (5 bases). V dropped 8 bases and J dropped 3 bases, with 16 bases sitting between them. CDR3 size: 15 residues. CDR1 and CDR2 (germline): MNHNS, SASEGT. The CDR3 nucleotides read TGTGCCAGCGTGAGAGGAGACAGATACACCGGGGAGCTGTTTTTT. Amino acid sequence: CASVRGDRYTGELFF.

This chain connects TRBV14 to TRBJ2-1; TRBD1 agrees at 8 bases. The germline V gene has CDR1 SGHDN and CDR2 FVKESK. V lost 4 bases to trimming and J lost 7 bases; unmatched junction nucleotides: 9. CDR3 size: 15 residues. The CDR3 DNA follows: TGTGCCAGCAGCCTTTGGACAGGGTCTCATAATGAGCAGTTCTTC. Translating gives CASSLWTGSHNEQFF. Variable domain in full (rest from reference TRBV14 and TRBJ2-1): EAGVTQFPSHSVIEKGQTVTLRCDPISGHDNLYWYRRVMGKEIKFLLHFVKESKQDESGMPNNRFLAERTGGTYSTLKVQPAELEDSGVYFCASSLWTGSHNEQFFGPGTRLTVL.

The rearrangement links TRBV9 to TRBJ2-3; TRBD2 aligns across 11 bases. The V and J ends lost 3 bases and 6 bases, in that order; junction bases with no gene match: 12. There are 17 residues in the CDR3. The germline V gene has CDR1 SGDLS and CDR2 YYNGEE. Here the CDR3 reads CASSASSGRLPGDTQYF. Here the CDR3 DNA reads TGTGCCAGCAGCGCCTCTAGCGGGAGGCTCCCCGGGGATACGCAGTATTTT.

This chain connects TRBV7-2 to TRBJ2-7, with 7 positions matching TRBD2. The trim removed 5 bases at V and 2 bases at J, leaving 3 bases unmatched. The CDR3 consists of 13 residues. Germline lookup yields CDR1 SGHTA and CDR2 FQGNSA. This chain's CDR3 is CASSLSGAYEQYF. The CDR3 coding sequence is TGTGCCAGCAGCCTGAGCGGGGCCTACGAGCAGTACTTC.

The chain couples TRBV7-8 to TRBJ2-5; no definite D call. Germline CDR1 is SGHVS and CDR2 is FQNEAQ. Trimming pared 2 bases from V and 7 bases from J, leaving 5 bases between. The CDR3 loop spans 11 amino acids. CDR3 in amino acids: CASSLTATQYF. CDR3 nucleotide sequence: TGTGCCAGCAGCTTAACTGCGACCCAGTACTTC.

V usage is TRBV4-2 and J usage is TRBJ2-5, with 13 bases fitting TRBD2. The CDR3 has 16 residues. Looked up from germline, CDR1 is LGHNA and CDR2 is YNFKEQ. V was pared by 5 bases and J by 5 bases, with 8 bases of the junction left unmatched. As DNA, the CDR3 is TGTGCCAGCAGCTCTCGGACTAGCGGGAGAGGGGAGACCCAGTACTTC. The encoded protein is CASSSRTSGRGETQYF.

This clone was seen only a few times. As DNA, the CDR3 is TGTGCCAGCAGTGATTCCCTAGCGGGAGATGTGAACATTCAGTACTTC. Translation: CASSDSLAGDVNIQYF. This chain links TRBV2 with TRBJ2-4, with 10 bases matching TRBD2. The CDR3 length is 16 residues. Trimming at V came to 3 bases and at J to 7 bases, leaving 9 bases not matched to a gene. The V gene's germline CDR1 is SNHLY and CDR2 FYNNEI.

The V gene is TRBV7-2, the J gene TRBJ2-2; 7 bases agree with TRBD2. V lost 5 bases, J lost 7 bases, and 10 bases stayed unmatched. Germline CDR1 SGHTA, CDR2 FQGNSA. There are 15 residues in the CDR3. The CDR3, as DNA: TGTGCCAGCAGCAGTCTAGCGGCCAATGGCGGGGAGCTGTTTTTT. Protein: CASSSLAANGGELFF.

V is TRBV10-3 and J is TRBJ1-1, with 11 bases matching TRBD1. The CDR3 totals 16 residues. Germline assignment: CDR1 ENHRY and CDR2 SYGVKD. The junction had 7 bases not matched to a gene; V was cut back by 3 bases and J by 4 bases. DNA of the CDR3: TGTGCCATCAGTGAATTCAGGACAGGGGGCTTCACTGAAGCTTTCTTT. Residues: CAISEFRTGGFTEAFF.

The chain couples TRBV27 to TRBJ1-5; D possibly corresponds to TRBD1 (6 bases). The CDR3 is 14 amino acids. The ends were cut back, 2 bases at V and 6 bases at J, with 11 bases in the middle. CDR1 is MNHEY and CDR2 is SMNVEV in the germline V gene (reference sequence). CDR3 bases: TGTGCCAGCAGTTTAGGGGGGGCTGGTCAGCCCCAGCATTTT. Residues: CASSLGGAGQPQHF.

Here the CDR3 reads CASSYGLATYEQYF. The CDR3 nucleotides read TGTGCCAGCAGCTACGGACTAGCAACCTACGAGCAGTACTTC. The genes are TRBV13 and TRBJ2-7; TRBD2 matches at 8 bases. Germline CDR1 reads PRHDT; CDR2 reads FYEKMQ (reference sequence). The trim removed 4 bases at V and 2 bases at J, leaving 4 bases unmatched. CDR3 size: 14 residues.

The chain combines TRBV15 with TRBJ1-5; no clear D gene. V was shortened by 0 bases and J by 9 bases, with 12 bases between the two germline ends. Germline values: CDR1 LNHNV, CDR2 YYDKDF (reference sequence). The CDR3 sequence is 14 residues long. The CDR3 sequence is CATSRDWEPRPQHF. The CDR3 nucleotides are TGTGCCACCAGCAGAGATTGGGAGCCCCGGCCCCAGCATTTT.

J is TRBJ1-1 and V is TRBV25-1; 7 nucleotides agree with TRBD1. Per the germline V gene, CDR1 is MGHDK and CDR2 is SYGVNS. The CDR3 length is 14 residues. V gave up 3 bases and J gave up 2 bases; unmatched junction bases: 3. The CDR3 region has the DNA TGTGCCAGCAGTGAGACAGGGTTCAACACTGAAGCTTTCTTT. Its protein is CASSETGFNTEAFF.

In nucleotides, the CDR3 is TGTGCCAGCAGCTTAGGCGGGATGAACACCGGGGAGCTGTTTTTT. Translating it yields CASSLGGMNTGELFF. This chain joins TRBV7-2 and TRBJ2-2, with D perhaps matching TRBD2 (6 bases). V was trimmed by 1 base and J by 1 base, leaving 7 bases between them. CDR3 size: 15 residues. The germline gives CDR1 SGHTA, CDR2 FQGNSA.

V usage is TRBV5-1 and J usage is TRBJ2-1, with 12 bases lining up with TRBD2. The CDR3 runs to 15 residues. J gave up 8 bases and V 7 bases, and 10 bases lay outside the gene matches. Germline loops: CDR1 SGHRS, CDR2 YFSETQ. CDR3 sequence reads: CASATRTSGTDEQFF. The DNA of the CDR3 is TGCGCCAGCGCTACTCGGACTAGCGGGACTGATGAGCAGTTCTTC.

V is TRBV27 and J is TRBJ2-5; weak D call: TRBD2 (6 bases). Germline assignment: CDR1 MNHEY and CDR2 SMNVEV (reference sequence). The CDR3 runs 13 residues. V lost 10 bases to trimming and J lost 5 bases, with 17 bases between them. CDR3 DNA: TGTGCCATCCCCTTCGGGGGATGGGAGACCCAGTACTTC. Translation gives CAIPFGGWETQYF.

The V gene is TRBV19, the J gene TRBJ1-3; D ambiguous. Germline V gene sequence: CDR1 LNHDA, CDR2 SQIVND (reference sequence). There are 13 residues in the CDR3. Trimming cost V 6 bases and J 7 bases, with 13 bases left between them. The CDR3 here is CASSAARGNTIYF. DNA of the CDR3: TGTGCCAGTAGCGCCGCCCGGGGTAACACCATATATTTT. Filled out from reference TRBV19 and TRBJ1-3, the complete variable domain reads DGGITQSPKYLFRKEGQNVTLSCEQNLNHDAMYWYRQDPGQGLRLIYYSQIVNDFQKGDIAEGYSVSREKKESFPLTVTSAQKNPTAFYLCASSAARGNTIYFGEGSWLTVV.

The V gene is TRBV5-1, the J gene TRBJ2-6, with D tentatively TRBD2 (5 bases). The CDR3 has 17 residues. Germline lookup yields CDR1 SGHRS and CDR2 YFSETQ. V was clipped by 4 bases and J by 0 bases, with 14 bases between them. CDR3 in DNA: TGCGCCAGCAGCCCAGGAGACTACAGCTCTGGGGCCAACGTCCTGACTTTC. It specifies CASSPGDYSSGANVLTF.

The V and J genes are TRBV18 and TRBJ2-7; possibly TRBD2 for D (6 bases). The V gene lost 5 bases and the J gene lost 2 bases, with 10 bases spanning the gap. Germline CDR1 reads KGHSH; CDR2 reads LQKENI. This CDR3 contains 13 residues. CDR3 sequence reads: CASSEPGAYEQYF. CDR3 in DNA: TGTGCCAGCTCAGAGCCGGGAGCCTACGAGCAGTACTTC.

The CDR3 nucleotides read TGTGCCAGCTCCGTTTGGGGCGCCACTGAAGCTTTCTTT. Translating gives CASSVWGATEAFF. The chain couples TRBV14 to TRBJ1-1, with D possibly being TRBD1 (5 bases). This CDR3 spans 13 amino acids. From germline, CDR1 is SGHDN and CDR2 FVKESK. Trimming stripped 8 bases from V and 4 bases from J, with 14 bases between.

This rearrangement joins TRBV7-3 to TRBJ2-1, with a possible D match to TRBD1 (6 bases). Germline values: CDR1 SGHTA, CDR2 FQGTGA. Trimming pared 4 bases from V and 1 base from J, leaving 11 bases between. This CDR3 has 15 amino acids. The CDR3 DNA is TGTGCCAGCAGCTCCCGGGACATTTCCTACAATGAGCAGTTCTTC. Residues: CASSSRDISYNEQFF.

The CDR3 DNA follows: TGTGCCAGCAGTTTAGAGTATAGCGGGATGGGGTACAATGAGCAGTTCTTC. Encoded protein: CASSLEYSGMGYNEQFF. The chain joins TRBV28 to TRBJ2-1; TRBD2 matches at 8 bases. Germline V gives CDR1 MDHEN, CDR2 SYDVKM. V shed 2 bases and J 4 bases; nucleotides not matched to a gene: 10. The CDR3 spans 17 residues.

V gene TRBV5-1 combines with J gene TRBJ1-1, with D unclear. Trimming pared 2 bases from V and 0 bases from J, leaving 8 bases between. The CDR3 is 14 residues long. Germline V gene sequence: CDR1 SGHRS, CDR2 YFSETQ. CDR3 amino acids: CASSFPDMNTEAFF. The DNA for the CDR3 is TGCGCCAGCAGCTTTCCTGACATGAACACTGAAGCTTTCTTT.